The present TCR beta chain was sequenced within a study of CD8 T cells in ankylosing spondylitis. This clonotype was seen a few times. What it binds is unknown. The TCR beta libraries were generated through quantitative 5'-RACE incorporating molecular barcodes. A single record per CDR3 protein comes from TCRdb applying MiXCR to the 5' RACE reads. This sample has 330,000 or so distinct CDR3 sequences, with 8% found just once. Points from the study as a whole: Significant enrichment of disease-linked clones was reported in matched ankylosing spondylitis synovial fluid. A motif in TCR beta, a set of roughly eight highly homologous variants, appeared characteristic of ankylosing spondylitis blood. Earlier studies detected some motif variants in reactive arthritis synovial fluid and blood. Clones linked to the disease showed a CD8+ phenotype. They occurred at relatively low frequencies in peripheral blood.

In germline, CDR1 is SGHRS, CDR2 YFSETQ. This CDR3 contains 17 residues. The V gene end was trimmed by 4 bases and the J gene end by 0 bases; junction bases not matched to a gene: 6. This TCR came from a male donor with ankylosing spondylitis. The chain joins TRBV5-1 to TRBJ2-7, with 14 bases fitting TRBD2. The material sequenced was blood, either unsorted or a sorted T cell fraction (not recorded which). For the CDR3, the DNA is TGCGCCAGCAGCCGTGGGACTAGCGGGAGACGCTCCTACGAGCAGTACTTC. It encodes CASSRGTSGRRSYEQYF. Variable domain in full (rest from reference TRBV5-1 and TRBJ2-7): KAGVTQTPRYLIKTRGQQVTLSCSPISGHRSVSWYQQTPGQGLQFLFEYFSETQRNKGNFPGRFSGRQFSNSRSEMNVSTLELGDSALYLCASSRGTSGRRSYEQYFGPGTRLTVT.